These 18 T cell receptor beta chains originate from one sample sequenced in a study of shared clonotypes between healthy human individuals. Assay used: immunoSEQ multiplex PCR; TCRdb lists only in-frame clones, some missing. The profile covers 2 million to 2.5 million clones, with 85% to 95% appearing a single time and about 0.39% taken by the ten largest. What was sequenced was naive CD4+ T cells from PBMCs. Subset noted: CD45RA+ positively selected. All receptors derive from a man aged 18 to 30 in good health. Some clones in this sample may be carry-over from other donors' samples.

The gene calls are TRBV2 and TRBJ1-1; 7 bases match TRBD1. Germline-derived CDR1 and CDR2 are SNHLY and FYNNEI. V gave up 6 bases and J gave up 3 bases; unmatched junction bases: 7. This CDR3 spans 14 amino acids. In DNA form, the CDR3 reads TGTGCCAGCAGCGACAGGGCGTGGGACACTGAAGCTTTCTTT. Its translation: CASSDRAWDTEAFF.

The rearrangement uses TRBV2 and TRBJ1-2; D possibly corresponds to TRBD1 (6 bases). The germline gives CDR1 SNHLY, CDR2 FYNNEI. The CDR3 loop spans 15 amino acids. Trimming removed 7 bases from V and 1 base from J, with 16 bases in between. The CDR3 DNA reads as TGTGCCAGCACTCGTACAGGGTTGGGTAACTATGGCTACACCTTC. The encoded protein is CASTRTGLGNYGYTF.

The rearrangement links TRBV6-5 to TRBJ2-7; D uncertain. The V end lost 6 bases, the J end lost 3 bases, and 15 bases lay between the germline ends. The CDR3 is 14 residues long. CDR1 is MNHEY, CDR2 SVGAGI, per germline. The CDR3 here is CASSPQGFLYEQYF. In DNA form, the CDR3 reads TGTGCCAGCAGCCCACAAGGCTTCCTCTACGAGCAGTACTTC.

The chain uses TRBV6-5 and TRBJ1-1, with D possibly TRBD1 on 5 matching bases. This CDR3 has 15 amino acids. V dropped 5 bases and J dropped 5 bases, with 18 bases sitting between them. In germline, CDR1 is MNHEY, CDR2 SVGAGI. CDR3 in amino acids: CASSPFQGARTEAFF. The CDR3 DNA is TGTGCCAGCAGTCCTTTTCAAGGGGCGCGGACTGAAGCTTTCTTT.

The CDR3 sequence: CASTDRAPIAFF. CDR3 nucleotide sequence: TGTGCCAGCACCGACAGGGCCCCGATAGCTTTCTTT. The chain combines TRBV6-1 with TRBJ1-1; 7 bases line up with TRBD1. Per the germline V gene, CDR1 is MNHNS and CDR2 is SASEGT. V was clipped by 7 bases and J by 10 bases; unmatched bases: 9. The CDR3 sequence is 12 residues long.

This clone appeared once. The J gene is TRBJ1-3, the V gene TRBV19, with D possibly matching TRBD1 (5 bases). This CDR3 has 15 residues. Deletions cut 5 bases from V and 0 bases from J, with 11 bases between. Germline V lookup: CDR1 LNHDA, CDR2 SQIVND (reference sequence). The DNA of the CDR3 is TGTGCCAGTAGTCAAGGGGCGGCCTCTGGAAACACCATATATTTT. Translation: CASSQGAASGNTIYF.

This sequence joins TRBV7-2 and TRBJ2-3; TRBD1 agrees at 11 bases. The V gene's germline CDR1 is SGHTA and CDR2 FQGNSA. Unmatched junction bases numbered 10, after V lost 6 bases and J lost 5 bases. The CDR3 consists of 16 residues. The CDR3 reads CASSPNRDRGLDTQYF. In nucleotides, the CDR3 is TGTGCCAGCAGTCCAAACCGGGACAGGGGGTTAGATACGCAGTATTTT.

The chain couples TRBV5-1 to TRBJ2-7, with D unresolved. V was pared by 0 bases and J by 5 bases, with 15 bases between. CDR3 length: 15 residues. The germline V gene has CDR1 SGHRS and CDR2 YFSETQ. The CDR3 protein is CASSLDPSSRDEQYF. CDR3 DNA sequence: TGCGCCAGCAGCTTGGATCCGAGTTCTAGGGACGAGCAGTACTTC.

This clone was observed once. V is TRBV11-3 and J is TRBJ2-7; the D gene is possibly TRBD2 (5 bases). The length of the CDR3 is 15 residues. Germline V gene sequence: CDR1 SGHNT, CDR2 YENEEA. Trimming left V 1 base short and J 5 bases short, with 15 bases between. The CDR3 DNA follows: TGTGCCAGCAGCTTAGGTCCGGGAACTTCCCACGAGCAGTACTTC. Amino acids: CASSLGPGTSHEQYF.

The chain employs TRBV4-1 and TRBJ2-5; 9 positions match TRBD1. Germline CDR1 and CDR2: MGHRA and YSYEKL. V shed 3 bases, J shed 4 bases, and the junction held 6 bases outside the gene matches. This CDR3 is 15 amino acids long. As DNA, the CDR3 is TGCGCCAGCAGCCAGTCGGACAGGGGCCCAGAGACCCAGTACTTC. Its translation is CASSQSDRGPETQYF.

This clone was observed once. This rearrangement joins TRBV5-1 to TRBJ2-3; 7 positions match TRBD2. The CDR3 has 16 amino acids. CDR1 and CDR2 (germline): SGHRS, YFSETQ. With V trimmed by 3 bases and J by 3 bases, 10 bases remained unmatched. The CDR3 spells CASSSSRGSRTDTQYF. DNA for the CDR3: TGCGCCAGCAGCTCGTCCCGCGGGAGTCGAACAGATACGCAGTATTTT.

V usage is TRBV4-3 and J usage is TRBJ2-5, with TRBD2 identical over 7 bases. The junction had 10 bases not matched to a gene; V was cut back by 0 bases and J by 3 bases. The CDR3 totals 17 residues. Germline loops: CDR1 LGHNA, CDR2 YSLEER. The chain's CDR3 is CASSQEASGTREETQYF. The CDR3 DNA is TGCGCCAGCAGCCAAGAGGCTAGCGGCACCCGGGAAGAGACCCAGTACTTC.

J is TRBJ2-2 and V is TRBV7-8; 10 bases agree with TRBD2. CDR3 length: 16 amino acids. The V and J ends lost 3 bases and 5 bases, in that order; junction bases with no gene match: 6. The germline V gene has CDR1 SGHVS and CDR2 FQNEAQ. The CDR3 is CASSLRASGRTGELFF. CDR3 coding DNA: TGTGCCAGCAGCTTGCGGGCTAGCGGGAGAACCGGGGAGCTGTTTTTT. Combining the CDR3 with reference TRBV7-8 and TRBJ2-2 gives the whole variable domain GAGVSQSPRYKVAKRGQDVALRCDPISGHVSLFWYQQALGQGPEFLTYFQNEAQLDKSGLPSDRFFAERPEGSVSTLKIQRTQQEDSAVYLCASSLRASGRTGELFFGEGSRLTVL.

V is TRBV23-1 and J is TRBJ2-5; D is perhaps TRBD2 (6 bases). TRBV23-1 belongs to the ORF category, with a function that is uncertain. There are 15 residues in the CDR3. V was shortened by 1 base and J by 5 bases, with 14 bases between the two germline ends. The CDR3 loop is CASSQLGGVWETQYF. The CDR3 region has the DNA TGCGCCAGCAGTCAATTAGGAGGGGTCTGGGAGACCCAGTACTTC.

As regards this clone: This may come from a read error, since a much larger clone is one base off. The same CDR3 is also encoded by other DNA sequences in this sample. The gene calls are TRBV5-6 and TRBJ2-1; 9 bases are shared with TRBD2. V lost 0 bases, J lost 3 bases, and 1 base stayed unmatched. The CDR3 spans 15 residues. Germline V lookup: CDR1 SGHDT, CDR2 YYEEEE. CDR3 DNA: TGTGCCAGCAGCTTGGGACTAGCGGACTACAATGAGCAGTTCTTC. Residues: CASSLGLADYNEQFF.

This sequence joins TRBV6-1 and TRBJ2-3; 7 nucleotides line up with TRBD1. There are 16 residues in the CDR3. The ends lost 2 bases at V and 5 bases at J; junction bases unmatched: 10. CDR1 and CDR2 from the germline V gene are MNHNS and SASEGT. CDR3 region: CASSENRGLPGDTQYF. The DNA of the CDR3 is TGTGCCAGCAGTGAAAACAGGGGCCTCCCGGGAGATACGCAGTATTTT.

As for this clone: The sample holds other DNA sequences that translate to the same CDR3. V is TRBV18 and J is TRBJ2-7; D possibly matches TRBD1 or TRBD2 (5 bases each). V was clipped by 2 bases and J by 0 bases, with 11 bases between them. There are 15 residues in the CDR3. In germline, CDR1 is KGHSH, CDR2 LQKENI. The chain's CDR3 is CASSPVAGSSYEQYF. The CDR3 DNA is TGTGCCAGCTCACCAGTGGCAGGGAGCTCCTACGAGCAGTACTTC.

This clone was counted a single time. The chain links TRBV18 to TRBJ2-1, with 10 nucleotides matching TRBD2. The trim removed 1 base at V and 5 bases at J, leaving 5 bases unmatched. In germline, CDR1 is KGHSH, CDR2 LQKENI. This CDR3 is 16 amino acids long. For the CDR3, the DNA is TGTGCCAGCTCACCACAGCAACTAGCGGGAAACAATGAGCAGTTCTTC. Translated: CASSPQQLAGNNEQFF. The entire variable domain, with the rest obtained from reference TRBV18 and TRBJ2-1, is as follows: NAGVMQNPRHLVRRRGQEARLRCSPMKGHSHVYWYRQLPEEGLKFMVYLQKENIIDESGMPKERFSAEFPKEGPSILRIQQVVRGDSAAYFCASSPQQLAGNNEQFFGPGTRLTVL.